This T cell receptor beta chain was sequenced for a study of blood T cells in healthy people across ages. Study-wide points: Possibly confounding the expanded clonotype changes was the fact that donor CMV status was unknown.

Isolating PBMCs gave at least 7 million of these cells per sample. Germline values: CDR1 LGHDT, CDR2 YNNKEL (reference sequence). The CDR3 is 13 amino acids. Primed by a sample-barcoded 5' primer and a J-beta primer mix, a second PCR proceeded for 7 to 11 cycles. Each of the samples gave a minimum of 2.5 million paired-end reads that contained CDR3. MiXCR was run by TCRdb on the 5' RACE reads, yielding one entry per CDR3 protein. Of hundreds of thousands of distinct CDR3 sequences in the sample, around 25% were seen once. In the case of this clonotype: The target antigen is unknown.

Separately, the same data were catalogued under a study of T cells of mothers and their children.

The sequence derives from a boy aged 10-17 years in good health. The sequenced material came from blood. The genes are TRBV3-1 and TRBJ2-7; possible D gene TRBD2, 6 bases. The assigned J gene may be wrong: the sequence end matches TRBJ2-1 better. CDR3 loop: CASGVAVGYEQFF. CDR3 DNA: TGTGCCAGCGGTGTAGCGGTGGGGTATGAGCAGTTCTTC.